Following are 3 T cell receptor beta chains from one sample sequenced in a study of cytomegalovirus exposure and HLA in healthy donors. The PCR used 60 Vbeta and 13 Jbeta primers. Profiled with immunoSEQ multiplex PCR; TCRdb holds only in-frame clones, not every one. The sample shows some 120,000 clones, around 81% of them seen only once. Material for sequencing was PBMCs. These receptors were collected from a woman aged 25-40 years in good health and CMV-seronegative.

The chain uses TRBV29-1 and TRBJ2-3, with D unclear. This CDR3 spans 13 amino acids. V dropped 5 bases and J dropped 2 bases, with 11 bases sitting between them. CDR1 is SQVTM, CDR2 ANQGSEA, per germline. Here the CDR3 reads CSVQRLLTDTQYF. For the CDR3, the DNA is TGCAGCGTTCAAAGACTGCTCACAGATACGCAGTATTTT.

The chain recombines TRBV6-1 with TRBJ2-5; 8 bases align to TRBD2. The germline V gene has CDR1 MNHNS and CDR2 SASEGT. Trimming at V came to 6 bases and at J to 4 bases, leaving 4 bases not matched to a gene. This CDR3 is built from 13 residues. The CDR3 loop is CASRAGLVETQYF. CDR3 DNA sequence: TGTGCCAGCAGAGCGGGACTAGTAGAGACCCAGTACTTC.

The chain combines TRBV5-1 with TRBJ2-5; TRBD1 agrees at 7 bases. This CDR3 contains 17 residues. V dropped 2 bases and J dropped 5; count of bases not matched to a gene: 15. Germline V gene sequence: CDR1 SGHRS, CDR2 YFSETQ. Written as DNA, the CDR3 is TGCGCCAGCAGCTTTATCCCGACAGGGAGCGAATCGGAGACCCAGTACTTC. Protein sequence: CASSFIPTGSESETQYF.